These 8 T cell receptor beta chains originate from one sample sequenced in a study of beta chain features in type 1 diabetes. As every portion of the isolated RNA was reverse transcribed, the sequencing read expressed TCRB transcripts. Sequencing was performed with immunoSEQ multiplex PCR; in TCRdb, only in-frame clones are kept and a portion is missing. The sample records about 320,000 clones, 11% to 15% being singletons. Sequencing used central memory CD4+ T cells from blood. These receptor sequences come from a man aged 30-40 years in good health.

This clone was counted only a few times. The chain couples TRBV7-2 to TRBJ1-5, with TRBD1 identical over 8 bases. V was pared by 5 bases and J by 7 bases, with 7 bases of the junction left unmatched. The CDR3 spans 14 residues. Germline lookup yields CDR1 SGHTA and CDR2 FQGNSA. The CDR3 nucleotides are TGTGCCAGCAGCCTGGACAGGGTGAGGCAGCCCCAGCATTTT. It encodes CASSLDRVRQPQHF. Based on the CDR3 plus reference TRBV7-2 and TRBJ1-5, the full variable domain is GAGVSQSPSNKVTEKGKDVELRCDPISGHTALYWYRQSLGQGLEFLIYFQGNSAPDKSGLPSDRFSAERTGGSVSTLTIQRTQQEDSAVYLCASSLDRVRQPQHFGDGTRLSIL.

This clone came up a few times. The V and J genes are TRBV7-8 and TRBJ2-3; TRBD1 agrees at 11 bases. Germline V gene sequence: CDR1 SGHVS, CDR2 FQNEAQ. Trimming cost V 5 bases and J 4 bases; bases outside gene matches: 5. The CDR3 consists of 15 residues. CDR3 amino acids: CASSPDRGRADTQYF. The CDR3 DNA reads as TGTGCCAGCAGCCCGGACAGGGGGCGCGCAGATACGCAGTATTTT.

This clone occurred a few times. The chain recombines TRBV11-2 with TRBJ2-5, with D hard to call. The CDR3 has 12 residues. CDR1 and CDR2 (germline): SGHAT, FQNNGV. The V end was cut by 3 bases, the J end by 5 bases, with 7 bases between. The chain's CDR3 is CASSLARETQYF. CDR3 bases: TGTGCCAGCAGCTTGGCACGCGAGACCCAGTACTTC.

The chain employs TRBV9 and TRBJ2-1; D is tentatively TRBD1 or TRBD2 (5 bases each). Germline V CDR1 and CDR2: SGDLS, YYNGEE. The V gene lost 0 bases and the J gene lost 3 bases, with 10 bases spanning the gap. The CDR3 contains 15 residues. CDR3 in amino acids: CASSVDGARYNEQFF. CDR3 DNA: TGTGCCAGCAGCGTAGACGGGGCCCGCTACAATGAGCAGTTCTTC.

This CDR3 is CASRPVGTPNQPQHF. The CDR3 DNA is TGTGCCAGCAGACCGGTCGGGACACCCAATCAGCCCCAGCATTTT. The genes are TRBV7-2 and TRBJ1-5; D is perhaps TRBD1 (6 bases). The CDR3 length is 15 residues. Between the trimmed V and J ends, which lost 6 bases and 3 bases, there was a span of 15 bases. Germline V gene data show CDR1 as SGHTA and CDR2 as FQGNSA.

The rearrangement uses TRBV7-2 and TRBJ2-5; D unresolved. This CDR3 is 14 amino acids long. In germline, CDR1 is SGHTA, CDR2 FQGNSA. Trimming took off 5 bases at V and 5 bases at J, with 15 bases between the two ends. Written as DNA, the CDR3 is TGTGCCAGCAGCCATGGGTGGGCTTCGGAGACCCAGTACTTC. The encoded protein is CASSHGWASETQYF.

The chain employs TRBV6-5 and TRBJ2-7, with 8 bases aligning to TRBD1. V gave up 6 bases and J gave up 2 bases; unmatched junction bases: 6. The germline V gene has CDR1 MNHEY and CDR2 SVGAGI. The CDR3 consists of 14 residues. CDR3 region: CASSQGQAAYEQYV. In DNA form, the CDR3 reads TGTGCCAGCAGCCAGGGACAGGCGGCCTACGAGCAGTACGTC.

This rearrangement joins TRBV5-1 to TRBJ2-3; 8 bases fit TRBD2. Losses at the gene ends were 4 bases for V and 3 bases for J; bases not matched to a gene: 7. This CDR3 has 15 amino acids. Germline values: CDR1 SGHRS, CDR2 YFSETQ. CDR3 sequence reads: CASSLLSGATDTQYF. The CDR3 DNA reads TGCGCCAGCAGCCTACTTAGCGGGGCGACAGATACGCAGTATTTT.